The clone carrying this T cell receptor beta chain has a count of ten or more. CDR3 length: 14 amino acids. The V end lost 4 bases, the J end lost 2 bases, and 12 bases lay between the germline ends. The germline CDR1 and CDR2 sequences are SGHRS and YFSETQ. RNA transcripts were the source from which TCR beta CDR3 regions were amplified. The workflow started with a first-round RT-PCR run with HTBI primers and then moved on to a second-round multiplex PCR. TCRdb redid the calling of the multiplex PCR reads with MiXCR, one entry per CDR3 protein. The data hold over 650,000 distinct CDR3 sequences, with roughly two fifths observed a single time. This sample stems from a study of Graves' ophthalmopathy and Graves' hyperthyroidism.

The J gene is TRBJ1-2, the V gene TRBV5-1, with D possibly matching TRBD1 (6 bases). Sequencing input: peripheral blood. The clonotype was recovered from an adult man with Graves' ophthalmopathy. The CDR3 sequence: CASSPGGANYGYTF. The DNA for the CDR3 is TGCGCCAGCAGCCCCGGGGGGGCCAACTATGGCTACACCTTC. The entire variable domain, with the rest obtained from reference TRBV5-1 and TRBJ1-2, is as follows: KAGVTQTPRYLIKTRGQQVTLSCSPISGHRSVSWYQQTPGQGLQFLFEYFSETQRNKGNFPGRFSGRQFSNSRSEMNVSTLELGDSALYLCASSPGGANYGYTFGSGTRLTVV.